The subject of this entry is one T cell receptor beta chain. Its antigen is as yet unknown. Profiled with immunoSEQ multiplex PCR; TCRdb holds only in-frame clones, not every one. This table holds about 75,000 clones, roughly 91% found once. This entry belongs to a study of T cell responses to AZD1222 COVID-19 vaccine. Findings of the study overall: With dominance at 160-218 and 743-854, vaccine-associated CD4 TCRs spanned spike. Sampling captured repertoires only after the peak T cell response. Increases in Spike-specific TCR breadth and depth were seen after two AZD1222 doses.

The receptor's source is an adult who received the AZD1222 COVID-19 vaccine. The input for sequencing was peripheral blood, taken 28 days after the second AZD1222 dose.

The DNA for the CDR3 is TGTGCCAGCTCACCGGCGCAGGGGGCCACTGAAGCTTTCTTT. This translates into CASSPAQGATEAFF. The gene calls are TRBV18 and TRBJ1-1; TRBD1 aligns across 8 bases. V lost 3 bases, J lost 4 bases, and 4 bases stayed unmatched. CDR1 KGHSH and CDR2 LQKENI come from the germline V gene. The CDR3 consists of 14 residues. Together with reference TRBV18 and TRBJ1-1, the CDR3 gives the full variable domain: NAGVMQNPRHLVRRRGQEARLRCSPMKGHSHVYWYRQLPEEGLKFMVYLQKENIIDESGMPKERFSAEFPKEGPSILRIQQVVRGDSAAYFCASSPAQGATEAFFGQGTRLTVV.